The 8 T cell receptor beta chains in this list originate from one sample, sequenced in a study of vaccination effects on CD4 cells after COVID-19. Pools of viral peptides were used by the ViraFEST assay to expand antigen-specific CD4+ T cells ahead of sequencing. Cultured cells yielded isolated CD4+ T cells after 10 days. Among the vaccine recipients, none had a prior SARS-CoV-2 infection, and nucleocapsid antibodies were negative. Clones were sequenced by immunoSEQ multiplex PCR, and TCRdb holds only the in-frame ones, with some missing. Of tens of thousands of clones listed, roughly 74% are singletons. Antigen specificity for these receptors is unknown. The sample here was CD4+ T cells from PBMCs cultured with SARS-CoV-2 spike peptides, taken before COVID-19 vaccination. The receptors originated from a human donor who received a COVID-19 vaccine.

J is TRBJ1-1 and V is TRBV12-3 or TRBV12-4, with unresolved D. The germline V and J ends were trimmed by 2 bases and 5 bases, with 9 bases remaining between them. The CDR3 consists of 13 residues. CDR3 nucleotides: TGTGCCAGCAGTTTAACTCCGGCTACTGAAGCTTTCTTT. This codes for CASSLTPATEAFF.

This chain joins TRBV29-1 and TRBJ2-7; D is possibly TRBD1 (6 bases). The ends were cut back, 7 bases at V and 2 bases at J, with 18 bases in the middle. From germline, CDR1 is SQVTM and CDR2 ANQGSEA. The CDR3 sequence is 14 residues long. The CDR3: CSGKTGTPPYEQYF. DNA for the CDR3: TGCAGCGGAAAAACAGGGACCCCCCCCTACGAGCAGTACTTC.

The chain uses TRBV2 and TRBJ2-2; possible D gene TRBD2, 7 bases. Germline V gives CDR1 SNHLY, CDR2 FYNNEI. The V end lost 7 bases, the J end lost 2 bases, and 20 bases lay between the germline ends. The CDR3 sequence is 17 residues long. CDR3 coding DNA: TGTGCCAGCACCGTACAACTGGGGGGGCTAAACACCGGGGAGCTGTTTTTT. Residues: CASTVQLGGLNTGELFF. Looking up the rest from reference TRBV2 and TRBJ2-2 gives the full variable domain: EPEVTQTPSHQVTQMGQEVILRCVPISNHLYFYWYRQILGQKVEFLVSFYNNEISEKSEIFDDQFSVERPDGSNFTLKIRSTKLEDSAMYFCASTVQLGGLNTGELFFGEGSRLTVL.

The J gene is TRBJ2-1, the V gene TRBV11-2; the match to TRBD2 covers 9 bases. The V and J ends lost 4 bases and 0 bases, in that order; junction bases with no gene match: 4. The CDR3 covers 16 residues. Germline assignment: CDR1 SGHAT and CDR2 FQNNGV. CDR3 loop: CASSSLSGSSYNEQFF. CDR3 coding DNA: TGTGCCAGCAGCTCTCTTAGCGGGAGCTCCTACAATGAGCAGTTCTTC.

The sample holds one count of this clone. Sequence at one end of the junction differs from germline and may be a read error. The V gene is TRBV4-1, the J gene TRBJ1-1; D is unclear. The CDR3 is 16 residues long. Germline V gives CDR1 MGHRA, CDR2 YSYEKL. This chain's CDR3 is CASRQARSRSNTEAFF. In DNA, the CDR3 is TGCGCCAGCAGGCAAGCGAGGAGCAGGTCGAACACTGAAGCTTTCTTT.

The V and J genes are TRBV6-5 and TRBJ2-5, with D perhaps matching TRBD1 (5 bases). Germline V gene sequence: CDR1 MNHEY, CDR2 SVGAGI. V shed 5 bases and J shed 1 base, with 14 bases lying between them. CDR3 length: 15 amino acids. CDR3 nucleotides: TGTGCCAGCAGTCTCGAGTGGACACCCCAAGAGACCCAGTACTTC. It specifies CASSLEWTPQETQYF.

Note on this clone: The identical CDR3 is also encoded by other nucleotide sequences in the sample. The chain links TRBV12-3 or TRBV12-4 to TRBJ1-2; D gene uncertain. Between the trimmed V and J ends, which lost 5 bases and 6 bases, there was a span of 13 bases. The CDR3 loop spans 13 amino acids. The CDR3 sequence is CASSLRPGDGYTF. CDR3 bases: TGTGCCAGCAGTCTAAGACCCGGGGATGGCTACACCTTC.

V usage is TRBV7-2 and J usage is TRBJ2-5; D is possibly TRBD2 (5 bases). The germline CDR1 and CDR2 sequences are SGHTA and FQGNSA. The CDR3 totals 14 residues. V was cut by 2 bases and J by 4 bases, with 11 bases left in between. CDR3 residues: CASSLNSGGETQYF. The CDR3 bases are TGTGCCAGCAGCTTAAACTCCGGAGGAGAGACCCAGTACTTC.